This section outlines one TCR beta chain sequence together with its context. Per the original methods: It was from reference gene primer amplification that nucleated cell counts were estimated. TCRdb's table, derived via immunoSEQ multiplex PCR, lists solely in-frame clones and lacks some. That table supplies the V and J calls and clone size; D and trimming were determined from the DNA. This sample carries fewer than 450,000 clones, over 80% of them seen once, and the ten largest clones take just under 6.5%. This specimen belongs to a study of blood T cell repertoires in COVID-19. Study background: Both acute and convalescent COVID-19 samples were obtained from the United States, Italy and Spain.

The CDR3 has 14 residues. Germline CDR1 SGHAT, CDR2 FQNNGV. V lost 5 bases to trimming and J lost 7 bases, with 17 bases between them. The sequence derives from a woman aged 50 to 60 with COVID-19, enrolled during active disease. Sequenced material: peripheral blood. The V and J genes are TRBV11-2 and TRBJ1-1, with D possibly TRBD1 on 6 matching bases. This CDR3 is CASSPPGAWGEAFF. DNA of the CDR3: TGTGCCAGCAGCCCCCCAGGGGCTTGGGGTGAAGCTTTCTTT. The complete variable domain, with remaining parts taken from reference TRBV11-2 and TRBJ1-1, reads EAGVAQSPRYKIIEKRQSVAFWCNPISGHATLYWYQQILGQGPKLLIQFQNNGVVDDSQLPKDRFSAERLKGVDSTLKIQPAKLEDSAVYLCASSPPGAWGEAFFGQGTRLTVV.